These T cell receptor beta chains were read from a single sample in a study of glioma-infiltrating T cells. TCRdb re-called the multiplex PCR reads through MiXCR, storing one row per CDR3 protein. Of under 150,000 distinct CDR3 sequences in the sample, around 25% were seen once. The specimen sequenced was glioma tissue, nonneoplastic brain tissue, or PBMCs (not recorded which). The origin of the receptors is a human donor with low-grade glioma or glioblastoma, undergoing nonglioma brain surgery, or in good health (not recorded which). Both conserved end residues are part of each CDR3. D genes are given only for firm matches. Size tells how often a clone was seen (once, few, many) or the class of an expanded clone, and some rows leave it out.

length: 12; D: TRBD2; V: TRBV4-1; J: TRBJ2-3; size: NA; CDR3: CASSREGDTQYF; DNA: TGCGCCAGCAGCCGGGAGGGAGATACGCAGTATTTT
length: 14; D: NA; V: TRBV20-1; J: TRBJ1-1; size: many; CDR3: CSARDLRNPPGAFF; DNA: TGCAGTGCTAGAGACCTACGGAACCCTCCAGGAGCTTTCTTT
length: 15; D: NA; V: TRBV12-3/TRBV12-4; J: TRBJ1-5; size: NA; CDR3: CASSFRTNSSQPQHF; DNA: TGTGCCAGCAGTTTTCGGACTAATAGCAGTCAGCCCCAGCATTTT
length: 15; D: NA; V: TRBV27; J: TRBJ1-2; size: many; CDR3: CASSVFNGQTYGYTF; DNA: TGTGCCAGCAGTGTCTTCAACGGACAGACCTATGGCTACACCTTC
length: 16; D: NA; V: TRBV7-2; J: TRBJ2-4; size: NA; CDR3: CASSLATVVAKNIQYF; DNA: TGTGCCAGCAGCCTAGCGACAGTTGTAGCCAAAAACATTCAGTACTTC
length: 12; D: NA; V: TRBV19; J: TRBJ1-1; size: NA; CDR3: CASRRSGTEAFF; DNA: TGTGCCAGTAGAAGATCCGGGACAGAAGCTTTCTTT
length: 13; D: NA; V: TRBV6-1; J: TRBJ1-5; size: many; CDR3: CASNSGGLEPQHF; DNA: TGTGCCAGCAACTCTGGGGGCTTGGAACCCCAGCATTTT
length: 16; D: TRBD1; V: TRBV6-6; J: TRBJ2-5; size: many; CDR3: CASSYSRTGLQETQYF; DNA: TGTGCCAGCAGTTACTCAAGGACAGGGTTACAAGAGACCCAGTACTTC
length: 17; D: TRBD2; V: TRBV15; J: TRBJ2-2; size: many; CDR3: CATSRDLAGGITGELFF; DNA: TGTGCCACCAGCAGAGATTTGGCGGGGGGAATCACCGGGGAGCTGTTTTTT
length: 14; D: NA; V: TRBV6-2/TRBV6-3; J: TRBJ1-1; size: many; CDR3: CASSYNRVNTEAFF; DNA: TGTGCCAGCAGTTATAATAGGGTGAACACTGAAGCTTTCTTT
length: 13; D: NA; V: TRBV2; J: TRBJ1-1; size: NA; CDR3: CASSEVTQLGAFF; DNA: TGTGCCAGCAGTGAGGTGACTCAGTTGGGCGCTTTCTTT
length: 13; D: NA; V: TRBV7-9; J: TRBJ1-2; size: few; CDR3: CASSTAENYGYTF; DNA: TGTGCCAGCAGCACCGCGGAGAACTATGGCTACACCTTC
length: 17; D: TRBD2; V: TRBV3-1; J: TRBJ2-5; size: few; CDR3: CASSQDPSGGPQETQYF; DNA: TGTGCCAGCAGCCAAGATCCTAGCGGGGGGCCTCAAGAGACCCAGTACTTC
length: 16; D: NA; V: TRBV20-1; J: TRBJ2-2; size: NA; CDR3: CSARDRGGAANGELFF; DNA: TGCAGTGCTAGAGATAGAGGGGGGGCCGCGAACGGGGAGCTGTTTTTT
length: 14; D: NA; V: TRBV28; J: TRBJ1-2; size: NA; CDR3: CASRRKVGARGYTF; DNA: TGTGCCAGCAGGCGAAAGGTCGGGGCCCGGGGCTACACCTTC
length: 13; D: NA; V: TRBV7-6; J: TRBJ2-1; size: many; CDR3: CASSLDVDNEQFF; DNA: TGTGCCAGCAGCTTGGACGTAGACAATGAGCAGTTCTTC
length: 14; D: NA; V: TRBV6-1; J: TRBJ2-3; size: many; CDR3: CASSDLRGSDTQYF; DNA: TGTGCCAGCAGTGATTTGAGAGGCTCAGATACGCAGTATTTT